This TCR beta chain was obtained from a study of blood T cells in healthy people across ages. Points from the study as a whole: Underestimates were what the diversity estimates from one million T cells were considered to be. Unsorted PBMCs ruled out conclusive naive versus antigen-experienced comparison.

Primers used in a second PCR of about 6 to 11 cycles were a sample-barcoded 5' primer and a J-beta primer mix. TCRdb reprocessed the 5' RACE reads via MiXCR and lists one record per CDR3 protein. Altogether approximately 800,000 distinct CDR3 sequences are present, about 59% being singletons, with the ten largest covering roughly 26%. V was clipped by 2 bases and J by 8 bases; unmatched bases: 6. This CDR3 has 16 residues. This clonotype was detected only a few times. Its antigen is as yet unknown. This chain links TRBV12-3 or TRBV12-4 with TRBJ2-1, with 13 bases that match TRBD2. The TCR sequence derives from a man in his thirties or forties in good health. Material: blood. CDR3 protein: CASSLTTSGGADEQFF. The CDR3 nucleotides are TGTGCCAGCAGTTTAACAACTAGCGGGGGGGCGGATGAGCAGTTCTTC.